The 19 T cell receptor beta chains in this list originate from one sample, sequenced in a study of T cells in Graves' hyperthyroidism and ophthalmopathy. What was amplified from RNA transcripts were TCR beta CDR3 regions. Primed by the HTBI set, a first-round RT-PCR was run on the TCR CDR3. TCRdb analysed the multiplex PCR reads with MiXCR anew, one entry per CDR3 protein. The profile shows hundreds of thousands of distinct CDR3 sequences, less than 25% of them singletons. The sample consisted of blood. The source is a young man with Graves' ophthalmopathy.

This clonotype has just a few counts. V usage is TRBV6-1 and J usage is TRBJ1-5, with 7 bases fitting TRBD1. This CDR3 has 17 amino acids. Per germline, CDR1 MNHNS and CDR2 SASEGT. Unmatched junction bases numbered 11, after V lost 6 bases and J lost 0 bases. The CDR3 loop reads CASRPGQSVYSNQPQHF. CDR3 DNA: TGTGCCAGCAGACCGGGACAGTCGGTTTATAGCAATCAGCCCCAGCATTTT.

A few counts support this clonotype. At one of its ends the junction is not consistent with the germline gene, which may arise from a read error. The chain employs TRBV19 and TRBJ2-2, with 9 bases identical to TRBD2. Per the germline V gene, CDR1 is LNHDA and CDR2 is SQIVND (reference sequence). The CDR3 extends over 16 amino acids. CDR3 region: CASSERLAVYTRELFF. The CDR3 DNA follows: TGTGCCAGTAGTGAGAGACTAGCGGTTTACACCAGGGAGCTGTTTTTT.

This chain connects TRBV5-1 to TRBJ1-6; D gene ambiguous. CDR3 size: 13 residues. Germline V gene lookup returns CDR1 SGHRS and CDR2 YFSETQ. The V end was cut by 0 bases, the J end by 9 bases, with 7 bases between. The CDR3 protein is CASSLAGRSPLHF. The CDR3 nucleotides are TGCGCCAGCAGCTTGGCGGGTCGTTCACCCCTCCACTTT.

The table lists this clonotype with a few counts. J is TRBJ1-2 and V is TRBV10-3; D not resolved. The V end was cut by 2 bases, the J end by 1 base, with 8 bases between. CDR1 ENHRY and CDR2 SYGVKD come from the germline V gene. This CDR3 region has 14 residues. This CDR3 reads CAISENSLNYGYTF. DNA of the CDR3: TGTGCCATCAGTGAGAACAGCCTTAACTATGGCTACACCTTC.

This clonotype was counted only a few times. The J gene is TRBJ1-1, the V gene TRBV28; D is undetermined. Germline V lookup: CDR1 MDHEN, CDR2 SYDVKM. This CDR3 region has 18 residues. V was pared by 2 bases and J by 0 bases, with 19 bases between. CDR3 sequence reads: CASSLGKWFRRLNTEAFF. CDR3 bases: TGTGCCAGCAGTTTAGGGAAGTGGTTCAGGCGGTTGAACACTGAAGCTTTCTTT. The variable domain in full, completed from reference TRBV28 and TRBJ1-1, reads DVKVTQSSRYLVKRTGEKVFLECVQDMDHENMFWYRQDPGLGLRLIYFSYDVKMKEKGDIPEGYSVSREKKERFSLILESASTNQTSMYLCASSLGKWFRRLNTEAFFGQGTRLTVV.

In its sample, this clonotype was seen many times. The chain employs TRBV10-2 and TRBJ1-4, with 7 positions matching TRBD1. Germline V gives CDR1 WSHSY, CDR2 SAAADI. This CDR3 region has 15 residues. After removal of 3 bases from V and 0 bases from J, the junction contained 1 base not matched to a gene. CDR3 nucleotides: TGCGCCAGCAGTGACACAGGGGCAACTAATGAAAAACTGTTTTTT. Residues: CASSDTGATNEKLFF.

This clonotype was detected a few times. This chain joins TRBV20-1 and TRBJ1-5; D is unresolved. CDR3 length equals 14 residues. Germline assignment: CDR1 DFQATT and CDR2 SNEGSKA (reference sequence). The V gene lost 5 bases and the J gene lost 2 bases, with 13 bases spanning the gap. CDR3 residues: CSASSKGGNQPQHF. In DNA, the CDR3 is TGCAGTGCTTCAAGTAAGGGAGGCAATCAGCCCCAGCATTTT.

The CDR3 bases are TGCGCCAGCAGCTTGGAGCAGGGGGCGCGAACAGATACGCAGTATTTT. Encoded protein: CASSLEQGARTDTQYF. This chain links TRBV5-1 with TRBJ2-3, with 8 bases lining up with TRBD1. Per the germline V gene, CDR1 is SGHRS and CDR2 is YFSETQ. Trimming cost V 0 bases and J 3 bases; bases outside gene matches: 6. This CDR3 has 16 residues.

A few counts support this clonotype. The rearrangement uses TRBV6-1 and TRBJ2-3, with 7 bases matching TRBD2. CDR3 length: 15 amino acids. Germline values: CDR1 MNHNS, CDR2 SASEGT. The V segment lost 5 bases and the J segment 1 base; nucleotides outside the gene matches: 6. This chain's CDR3 is CASSYLAERTDTQYF. CDR3 sequence (DNA): TGTGCCAGCAGTTATCTAGCGGAACGCACAGATACGCAGTATTTT.

This clonotype was counted only a few times. This chain joins TRBV28 and TRBJ1-6; D remains unclear. The germline V and J ends were trimmed by 2 bases and 0 bases, with 8 bases remaining between them. Germline V gives CDR1 MDHEN, CDR2 SYDVKM. The CDR3 has 16 amino acids. The CDR3 nucleotides are TGTGCCAGCAGTTTAAGTGACAACTCCTATAATTCACCCCTCCACTTT. This gives the protein CASSLSDNSYNSPLHF. The variable domain in full, with the rest retrieved from reference TRBV28 and TRBJ1-6, is DVKVTQSSRYLVKRTGEKVFLECVQDMDHENMFWYRQDPGLGLRLIYFSYDVKMKEKGDIPEGYSVSREKKERFSLILESASTNQTSMYLCASSLSDNSYNSPLHFGNGTRLTVT.

This chain uses TRBV27 with TRBJ2-1; 11 bases line up with TRBD2. The V segment lost 1 base and the J segment 4 bases; nucleotides outside the gene matches: 15. This CDR3 is 20 amino acids long. Germline-derived CDR1 and CDR2 are MNHEY and SMNVEV (reference sequence). CDR3: CASSLWGLAEDPGAYNEQFF. For the CDR3, the DNA is TGTGCCAGCAGTTTATGGGGACTAGCGGAAGATCCGGGGGCGTACAATGAGCAGTTCTTC.

The chain joins TRBV28 to TRBJ2-7; 10 nucleotides align to TRBD2. Germline loops: CDR1 MDHEN, CDR2 SYDVKM. With 4 bases clipped from V and 4 bases from J, the junction kept 7 bases outside the gene matches. The CDR3 is 15 amino acids. The CDR3 nucleotides read TGTGCCAGCAGTTCAAAACTAGCGGGACAATACGAGCAGTACTTC. As protein: CASSSKLAGQYEQYF.

This clonotype showed up just a few times. The chain recombines TRBV6-1 with TRBJ2-5; D may be TRBD2 (7 bases). There are 14 residues in the CDR3. Per the germline V gene, CDR1 is MNHNS and CDR2 is SASEGT. The ends were cut back, 7 bases at V and 1 base at J, with 13 bases in the middle. CDR3 DNA: TGTGCCAGCACTCCGGGGGGCCTCCAAGAGACCCAGTACTTC. Translated, it gives CASTPGGLQETQYF.

The genes are TRBV7-9 and TRBJ1-1; D gene uncertain. The CDR3 covers 16 residues. Between the trimmed V and J ends, which lost 5 bases and 2 bases, there was a span of 18 bases. The germline CDR1 and CDR2 sequences are SEHNR and FQNEAQ (reference sequence). CDR3 in DNA: TGTGCCAGCAGCCTAGTCCCCGGAGGCTCAAACACTGAAGCTTTCTTT. Encoded protein: CASSLVPGGSNTEAFF.

The J gene is TRBJ1-3, the V gene TRBV7-9, with TRBD1 matching over 7 bases. The trim removed 5 bases at V and 2 bases at J, leaving 3 bases unmatched. The CDR3 totals 14 residues. Germline values: CDR1 SEHNR, CDR2 FQNEAQ (reference sequence). CDR3 loop: CASSIQGTGNTIYF. In DNA, the CDR3 is TGTGCCAGCAGCATACAGGGGACTGGAAACACCATATATTTT.

A few counts support this clonotype. The chain joins TRBV27 to TRBJ2-1; no definite D call. Deletions cut 5 bases from V and 8 bases from J, with 16 bases between. The CDR3 has 14 amino acids. CDR1 MNHEY and CDR2 SMNVEV come from the germline V gene (reference sequence). This chain's CDR3 is CASSKSVARHEQFF. CDR3 nucleotide sequence: TGTGCCAGCAGTAAGAGCGTAGCACGCCATGAGCAGTTCTTC.

The V call is TRBV7-9, the J call TRBJ2-3; D is undetermined. Per the germline V gene, CDR1 is SEHNR and CDR2 is FQNEAQ (reference sequence). The V end lost 5 bases, the J end lost 10 bases, and 13 bases lay between the germline ends. The CDR3 covers 12 residues. CDR3 coding DNA: TGTGCCAGCAGCAACAGCCAGAGCGCGCAGTATTTT. Its protein product is CASSNSQSAQYF.

The V call is TRBV20-1, the J call TRBJ2-1; no reliable D call. Trimming took 0 bases from V and 9 from J, leaving 9 bases between them. The CDR3 extends over 12 amino acids. The V gene's germline CDR1 is DFQATT and CDR2 SNEGSKA (reference sequence). The CDR3 DNA follows: TGCAGTGCTAGAGAACTCCCTGGTGAGCAGTTCTTC. Residues: CSARELPGEQFF.

This clonotype was seen ten or more times. This chain links TRBV28 with TRBJ2-7; D unresolved. The CDR3 extends over 12 amino acids. CDR1 and CDR2 (germline): MDHEN, SYDVKM. V gave up 0 bases and J gave up 4 bases, with 4 bases separating them. CDR3: CASSLWDYEQYF. The CDR3 region has the DNA TGTGCCAGCAGTTTATGGGATTACGAGCAGTACTTC.